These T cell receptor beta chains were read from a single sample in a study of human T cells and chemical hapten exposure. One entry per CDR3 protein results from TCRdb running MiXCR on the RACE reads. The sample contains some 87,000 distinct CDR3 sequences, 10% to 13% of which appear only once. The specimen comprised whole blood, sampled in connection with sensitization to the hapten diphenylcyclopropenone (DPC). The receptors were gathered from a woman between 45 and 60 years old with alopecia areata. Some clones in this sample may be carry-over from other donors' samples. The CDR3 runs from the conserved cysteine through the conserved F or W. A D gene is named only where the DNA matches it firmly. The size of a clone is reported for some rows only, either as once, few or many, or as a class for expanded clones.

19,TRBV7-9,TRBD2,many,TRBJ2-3,CASSLGLAGVGGGTDTQYF,TGTGCCAGCAGCCTCGGGCTAGCGGGAGTAGGCGGGGGCACAGATACGCAGTATTTT
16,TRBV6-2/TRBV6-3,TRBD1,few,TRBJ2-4,CASSERDSTGKNIQYF,TGTGCCAGCAGCGAACGGGACAGCACAGGCAAAAACATTCAGTACTTC
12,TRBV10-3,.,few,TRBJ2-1,CAISIVGNEQFF,TGTGCCATCAGCATCGTTGGGAATGAGCAGTTCTTC
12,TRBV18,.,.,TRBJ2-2,CASSPGGRELFF,TGTGCCAGCTCACCTGGAGGACGCGAGCTGTTTTTT
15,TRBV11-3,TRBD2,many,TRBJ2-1,CASRGLAGGNNEQFF,TGTGCCAGCAGGGGGCTAGCGGGAGGAAACAATGAGCAGTTCTTC
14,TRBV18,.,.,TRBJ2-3,CASSPGTYSDTQYF,TGTGCCAGCTCTCCCGGGACATATTCAGATACGCAGTATTTT
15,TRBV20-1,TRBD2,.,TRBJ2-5,CSAFIAGGRQETQYF,TGCAGTGCTTTCATAGCGGGAGGGCGCCAAGAGACCCAGTACTTC
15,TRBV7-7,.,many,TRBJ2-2,CASSLGGPNTGELFF,TGTGCTAGCAGCTTAGGGGGGCCGAACACCGGGGAGCTGTTTTTT
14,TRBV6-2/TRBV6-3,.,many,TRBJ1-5,CASRRDGGDQPQHF,TGTGCCAGCAGACGTGACGGCGGGGATCAGCCCCAGCATTTT
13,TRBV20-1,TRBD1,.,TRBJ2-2,CSARQGPTGELFF,TGCAGTGCGAGACAGGGACCCACCGGGGAGCTGTTTTTT
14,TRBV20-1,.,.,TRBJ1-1,CSARIPSTNTEAFF,TGCAGTGCTAGGATACCGTCGACGAACACTGAAGCTTTCTTT
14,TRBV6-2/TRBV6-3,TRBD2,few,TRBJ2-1,CASSYGTSLNEQFF,TGTGCCAGCAGTTACGGGACTAGTCTCAATGAGCAGTTCTTC
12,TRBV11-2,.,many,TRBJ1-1,CATRTSETEAFF,TGTGCCACCAGGACGAGCGAAACTGAAGCTTTCTTT
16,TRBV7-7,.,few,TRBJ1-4,CASSLNSPGRNEKLFF,TGTGCTAGCAGCTTAAATTCCCCGGGACGCAATGAAAAACTGTTTTTT
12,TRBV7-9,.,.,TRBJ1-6,CASSPPLGHLHF,TGTGCCAGCAGCCCCCCCTTGGGACACCTCCACTTT
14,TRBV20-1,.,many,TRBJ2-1,CSASSGSSYNEQFF,TGCAGTGCTAGCAGCGGATCCTCCTACAATGAGCAGTTCTTC
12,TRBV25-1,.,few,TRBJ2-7,CASRRTGYEQYF,TGTGCCAGCAGGCGCACAGGGTACGAGCAGTACTTC
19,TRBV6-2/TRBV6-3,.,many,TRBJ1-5,CASSSYHRPRGSSNQPQHF,TGTGCCAGCAGTTCCTACCATAGACCGCGGGGGAGCTCCAATCAGCCCCAGCATTTT
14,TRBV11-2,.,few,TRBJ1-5,CASSPQVENQPQHF,TGTGCCAGCAGCCCGCAGGTGGAGAATCAGCCCCAGCATTTT
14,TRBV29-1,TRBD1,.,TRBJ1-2,CSVDGTGTNYGYTF,TGCAGCGTTGATGGGACAGGGACCAACTATGGCTACACCTTC
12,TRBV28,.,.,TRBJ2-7,CASKERTYEQYF,TGTGCCAGCAAAGAGCGGACCTACGAGCAGTACTTC
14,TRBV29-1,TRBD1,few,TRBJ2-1,CSVARTGGNNEQFF,TGCAGCGTTGCTAGGACAGGGGGAAACAATGAGCAGTTCTTC
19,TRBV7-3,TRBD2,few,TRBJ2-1,CASSYLPSLSGRARNEQFF,TGTGCCAGCAGCTACCTCCCCAGCCTCAGCGGGAGGGCCCGGAATGAGCAGTTCTTC
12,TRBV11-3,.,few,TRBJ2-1,CASSQGVGEQFF,TGTGCCAGCAGCCAGGGAGTGGGTGAGCAGTTCTTC
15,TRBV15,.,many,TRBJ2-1,CATSRDGSTRVEQFF,TGTGCCACCAGCAGAGATGGATCCACCAGAGTTGAGCAGTTCTTC